In its sample, the clone carrying this TCR beta chain was seen many times. What it binds is not known. This entry is derived from a study of CD8 T cells in ankylosing spondylitis. Via MiXCR, TCRdb re-called the 5' RACE reads, giving one row per CDR3 protein. The top ten hold nearly 10% of the sample, which has roughly 90,000 distinct CDR3 sequences, roughly 8.7% seen once. Regarding the study as a whole: Matched synovial fluid from ankylosing spondylitis patients was reported to be enriched for disease-linked clones. In peripheral blood, disease-linked CD8+ clones occurred at relatively low frequencies. Within ankylosing spondylitis blood, a TCR beta motif made up of under 10 highly homologous variants appeared to be characteristic.

The source is a male donor with ankylosing spondylitis or in good health (not recorded which). Sequencing was performed on blood, either unsorted or a sorted T cell fraction (not recorded which).

The CDR3 DNA follows: TGCGCCAGCAGCTTGGCGGGTGATACGCAGTATTTT. Its protein product is CASSLAGDTQYF. This rearrangement joins TRBV5-1 to TRBJ2-3; D call uncertain. The CDR3 totals 12 residues. Per germline, CDR1 SGHRS and CDR2 YFSETQ. V lost 0 bases to trimming and J lost 6 bases, with 5 bases between them. Variable domain in full (rest from reference TRBV5-1 and TRBJ2-3): KAGVTQTPRYLIKTRGQQVTLSCSPISGHRSVSWYQQTPGQGLQFLFEYFSETQRNKGNFPGRFSGRQFSNSRSEMNVSTLELGDSALYLCASSLAGDTQYFGPGTRLTVL.